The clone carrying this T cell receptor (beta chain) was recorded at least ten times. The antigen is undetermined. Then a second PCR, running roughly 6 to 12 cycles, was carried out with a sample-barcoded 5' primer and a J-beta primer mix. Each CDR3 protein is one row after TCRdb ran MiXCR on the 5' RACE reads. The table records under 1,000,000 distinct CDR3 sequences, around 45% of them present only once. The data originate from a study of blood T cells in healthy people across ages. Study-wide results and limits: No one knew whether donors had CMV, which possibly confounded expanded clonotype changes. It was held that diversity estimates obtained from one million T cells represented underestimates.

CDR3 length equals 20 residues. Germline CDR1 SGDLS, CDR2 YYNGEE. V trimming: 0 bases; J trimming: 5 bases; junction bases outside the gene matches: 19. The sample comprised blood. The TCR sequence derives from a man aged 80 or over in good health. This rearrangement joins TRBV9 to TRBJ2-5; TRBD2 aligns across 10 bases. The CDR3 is CASSVGDGRAGGMKEETQYF. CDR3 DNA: TGTGCCAGCAGCGTAGGAGACGGTCGAGCGGGAGGGATGAAAGAGGAGACCCAGTACTTC.